This T cell receptor beta chain was recovered during a study of cytomegalovirus exposure and HLA in healthy donors. 60 Vbeta and 13 Jbeta primers were used in PCR. Sequencing used immunoSEQ multiplex PCR; TCRdb keeps in-frame clones, though not all of them. This sample has some 150,000 clones, with 75% to 85% found just once. CDR1 and CDR2 from the germline V gene are LNHDA and SQIVND (reference sequence). Trimming stripped 0 bases from V and 4 bases from J, with 9 bases between. The CDR3 runs to 14 residues. This clonotype was sampled from a female donor in good health and CMV-seronegative. The specimen was PBMCs. The V and J genes are TRBV19 and TRBJ2-5; D remains unclear. The CDR3 region is CASSIEWASETQYF. CDR3 DNA: TGTGCCAGTAGTATAGAATGGGCATCAGAGACCCAGTACTTC.